This T cell receptor beta chain was captured in a study of regulatory T cells in long-lasting Graves disease. The germline CDR1 and CDR2 sequences are MNHEY and SMNVEV (reference sequence). CDR3 length: 15 amino acids. Trimming stripped 8 bases from V and 2 bases from J, with 19 bases between. Sequencing libraries for TCR beta were prepared with iRepertoire HTBI primers and Arm-PCR of CDR3 regions. Each CDR3 protein gets one entry after TCRdb re-called the multiplex PCR reads with MiXCR. Among about 470,000 distinct CDR3 sequences, under 25% were seen once, and the ten largest hold 7% to 10%. Time point noted: persistent/refractory GD, antithyroid drugs over 5 years with positive TRAb. Isolated PBMC RNA provided the starting material for the TCR library.

V and J are TRBV27 and TRBJ2-7; TRBD2 might be the D (6 bases). The material was peripheral blood mononuclear cells (PBMCs), obtained when the disease was refractory, from a patient treated with antithyroid drugs. This TCR came from a female donor with Graves disease. DNA for the CDR3: TGTGCCAGCCGACAGCCGGGACTGATGACCTACGAGCAGTACTTC. Protein sequence: CASRQPGLMTYEQYF.